What follows describes a single T cell receptor (beta chain). The target of this receptor is not known. Base quality data are lacking; no much larger clone is found one base away. The cohort consisted of 650 to 700 healthy bone marrow donors. At the time of sampling, every cohort member was nominally healthy, though immune exposures that went unrecorded were likely present. The donor tested CMV seropositive and was one of the 289 seropositive cohort members. Every donor gave a peripheral blood sample, and the peripheral blood mononuclear cells from that sample were used for TCR beta sequencing. Genomic DNA was extracted from the blood cell samples with the Qiagen DNeasy Blood Extraction Kit. Libraries were constructed by the immunoSEQ multiplex PCR assay. A mixture of 60 forward primers for TCR Vbeta segments and 13 reverse primers for TCR Jbeta segments was used in the multiplex PCR. Amplification of the CDR3 region of rearranged TCR beta genes was performed with a multiplex PCR assay on genomic DNA. On the Illumina HiSeq System, the amplified TCR beta libraries were sequenced as 87-base-pair reads. On the study's bioinformatics: In a later analysis, roughly 80 million unique TCR beta chains were counted across the approximately 670 repertoires, and approximately 11 million of these chains were shared by at least two donors. Raw reads were error-corrected and collapsed into unique sequences with a nearest-neighbor algorithm that merged closely related sequences to remove PCR and sequencing errors. Alignment of CDR3 sequences to IMGT reference sequences was used to assign V, D and J gene segments. For a sequence to be retained, a match of at least six nucleotides was required to both a V gene segment and a J gene segment. Rearrangements were classified as productive when the CDR3 lacked stop codons and remained in frame with V and J, and all other rearrangements were classified as non-productive. CDR3 was defined according to IMGT convention as the region running from the second conserved V-encoded cysteine to the conserved J-encoded phenylalanine. The earlier analysis of 587 of the donors excluded sequences that lacked an unambiguous match to a single V gene segment. In an earlier analysis of more than 500 of the donors, a V segment was called functional when productive rearrangements were above 56.7%, and segregating when the standard deviation between donors exceeded 5%. To diagnose cytomegalovirus status from the catalog of TCR beta chain sequences, a statistical classification framework was built. In a later analysis, V and J genes were assigned by comparing TCR nucleotide sequences against IMGT/GENE-DB human TR gene sequences. A later analysis assigned CDR3 sequences and most-parsimonious VDJ recombination scenarios with the TCRdist pipeline. A later analysis defined each TCR beta chain by its CDR3 amino acid sequence plus V-gene family, and excluded reads lacking a unique V-gene family. As a way to deal with suspected cross-contamination and a sequencing artifact, a later analysis dropped 640 or so nucleotide sequences that were highly shared and had low generation probability. In a later analysis, a clonal expansion index was calculated for each public chain from normalized within-repertoire ranks of inferred template counts. In a later analysis, generation probabilities were computed using a VDJ recombination model fitted to out-of-frame rearrangements, and the results were checked against IGoR. Hypergeometric tests were used in a later analysis to score TCR-TCR, TCR-HLA and TCR-CMV co-occurrence, with a repertoire-size bias correction applied to the TCR pairs. To estimate false discovery rates, a later analysis permuted the HLA or CMV assignments 20 times. In a later analysis, co-occurring TCRs were grouped with DBSCAN, and TCRdist sequence similarity was added when clustering was performed within HLA-allele-positive subsets. Co-occurrence clustering excluded repertoires with fewer than 30,000 or more than 120,000 public chains, plus five with anomalous nucleotide sharing. Drawn from immuneACCESS, this table holds only the in-frame rearrangements with V and J called that TCRdb kept. Clones are partly lost; checked studies trace under half to an unresolved V gene and leave the rest unexplained. V, J and clone size derive from that table, while D and trimming were established from the DNA sequence. Recorded for this sample are approximately 160,000 clones; about 80% of them occurred a single time. More than 5.5% of the sample is taken by the ten largest.

The sample belongs to a study of cytomegalovirus exposure and HLA in healthy donors (dated by TCRdb to between 2016 and 2019). Regarding the complete study: In an earlier analysis of 450 to 750 of the donors, 276 Gb of sequence data and 100 million or so unique TCR beta sequences from approximately 180 million T cells were reported. The aim of the study was to test whether cataloging public T cell receptors could identify signatures of past pathogen exposure. High-throughput TCR immunosequencing, statistical association of individual TCRs with disease status, and machine learning were combined to predict cytomegalovirus infection status. Rather than drawing on any new phenotypic data, the later analysis identified candidate immune exposures from TCR beta sequences and the way those sequences occurred across donors. In an earlier analysis of 587 of the donors, high-throughput TCR beta sequencing was used to judge whether each TCR beta V gene segment behaved as functional or pseudogenic. Donor age, sex, ethnicity and CMV serostatus were compiled together with the repertoire data. To study patterns of TCR occurrence, a later analysis re-analyzed previously published TCR beta repertoires from more than 550 donors and added high-resolution HLA genotyping. HLA typing covered class I and class II loci at four-digit resolution. The number of donors typed differed by locus, with about 629-640 for A, B, C, DRB1 and DQB1, roughly 520 for DQA1, about 610 for DPA1, and some 440 for DPB1. A separate validation cohort of about 110 different subjects was used in addition to the roughly 700-subject first cohort. A few DR-DQ haplotypes were treated as single units for association and clustering because of strong linkage in the cohort. Genome-wide SNP genotypes for about 55% of the roughly 670 donors were used in a later genetic analysis, which treated that subset as a discovery cohort. All discovery cohort repertoires had been generated using a single sequencing platform. An early release covering just under 650 HLA-typed donors comprised about 300 gigabases of sequencing data and tens of millions of unique TCR sequences. The T cell repertoires of 670 or so subjects were profiled by immunosequencing and related to cytomegalovirus serostatus. The genetic ancestry cluster associated with self-reported Caucasian donors included about four fifths of the roughly 380 genotyped donors. On average, about 200,000 unique TCR beta nucleotide sequences were sequenced per donor among about 400 genotyped donors of the cohort, with around 19% of those sequences being non-productive.

What the study reported, not specific to this receptor: In a later analysis, HLA-associated TCR beta chains were found to be more clonally expanded and to have lower generation probabilities than equally common non-associated chains. Correlated functional status among segregating V segments might reflect linkage disequilibrium, but an unknown experimental factor could not be ruled out. Strong co-occurrence of HLA alleles, especially DR and DQ, made assigning TCR associations to individual alleles difficult. In vitro tests confirmed that a few of the cytomegalovirus-associated TCR beta chains recognize cytomegalovirus antigens. An earlier analysis of some 590 of the donors showed that most TCR beta V segments appeared in productive rearrangements either about 87% or about 30% of the time, which broadly matched IMGT annotations. Some 16 rarely observed V segments, including chromosome 9 orphons, were excluded from the earlier analysis of approximately 500 of the donors because counts were too low. In a later analysis, TCR association rates were found to vary across HLA loci, with the most associated TCRs seen for DRB1 alleles and the fewest for HLA-C alleles. In a later analysis, about 16,000 TCR beta sequences were associated with specific HLA alleles at a false discovery rate of 0.05. The study listed 164 TCR beta chains as associated with cytomegalovirus. HLA typing was unavailable for some donors at each locus, so association tests used only the typed subset. This cohort had only TCR beta chains sequenced, and the lack of alpha or paired-chain data limited which features could be detected. According to a later analysis, parvovirus B19, influenza, CMV and Epstein-Barr virus appeared linked to several top co-occurrence clusters. A later genetic analysis reported fewer N-insertions in productive TCRs among donors in an Asian-associated ancestry cluster than the roughly 690-donor mean. CMV serostatus was the only immune exposure information available for the cohort. Most TCR sequences were seen in very few donors, while some public TCRs were found in many individuals. The classifier was reported to diagnose cytomegalovirus status with high specificity and sensitivity in both the original cohort and the validation cohort. In a later genetic analysis, a missense DCLRE1C variant was associated with V-gene and J-gene trimming of TCR beta chains, and the association was replicated in an independent cohort. Roughly uniform sequencing depth across donors was assumed in presence/absence analyses, although this assumption may not hold. A group of highly shared sequence variants was considered likely to be a technical artifact of the sequencing pipeline. The authors suggested that the approach could potentially be generalized to other disease states and immunological phenotypes. A further reported finding was that TCR beta sequences accurately predicted the HLA-A and HLA-B alleles for most subjects in the first cohort. A later analysis found that most CMV-associated TCR beta chains appeared HLA-restricted, with HLA associations seemingly driven largely by CMV exposure.

This TCR was recovered from a man aged 25 to 40 in good health and CMV-seropositive. Sequenced material: PBMCs.

The bases read TGTGCCAGCAGCCAACCTCTTAGGACAGGGGCGCGGGAAAAACTGTTTTTT. The resulting protein is CASSQPLRTGAREKLFF. The rearrangement joined TRBV4-2 to TRBJ1-4; TRBD1 fits 9 bases in the junction. CDR1 and CDR2, per the germline V gene, are LGHNA and YNFKEQ. V is pruned by 2 bases and J by 8 bases, leaving 12 bases of the junction without a gene match. The CDR3, from cysteine to phenylalanine, totals 17 residues. Only the CDR3 region is kept as DNA, spanning 51 bases read in frame from base 1.